The entry below gives a single T cell receptor beta chain sequence along with its context. Template material for amplifying TCR beta CDR3 regions consisted of RNA transcripts. The study used the HTBI primer set for a first-round RT-PCR of the TCR CDR3. TCRdb reprocessed the multiplex PCR reads with MiXCR, giving one entry per CDR3 protein. The sample has about 640,000 distinct CDR3 sequences; around 20% are singletons. This entry is derived from a study of T cells in Graves' hyperthyroidism and ophthalmopathy. The TCR was taken from a man aged 25 to 45 with Graves' ophthalmopathy. The sample was blood.

DNA of the CDR3: TGTGCCAGCAAGCGGGAGGGCTTTAGAGAGCAAGAGACCCAGTACTTC. Translating it yields CASKREGFREQETQYF. The chain couples TRBV6-1 to TRBJ2-5; TRBD2 matches at 10 bases. V lost 7 bases and J lost 2; bases outside the gene matches: 10. CDR3 length: 16 amino acids. Germline V gene data show CDR1 as MNHNS and CDR2 as SASEGT.